This T cell receptor (beta chain) was recovered during a study of radiation and T cells in renal cell carcinoma. Deletions cut 3 bases from V and 6 bases from J, with 16 bases between. The V gene's germline CDR1 is SGDLS and CDR2 YYNGEE. The CDR3 loop spans 15 amino acids. Sequencing used immunoSEQ multiplex PCR; TCRdb keeps in-frame clones, though not all of them. The profile shows tens of thousands of clones, approximately 86% of them singletons. As to time point: blood 2 weeks post-SBRT. Treatment indicated: 15 Gy SBRT to primary tumor, nephrectomy 4 weeks later. This sequence joins TRBV9 and TRBJ2-1; D unresolved. This TCR was recovered from a woman in her 50s with renal cell carcinoma. This specimen was blood, taken from a patient whose treatment included radiotherapy and nephrectomy. CDR3 sequence (DNA): TGTGCCAGCAGCGCACCCCCCTTTACGGTCAATGAGCAGTTCTTC. It specifies CASSAPPFTVNEQFF.